Listed below are T cell receptor beta chains from one sample, sequenced in a study of T cell responses to AZD1222 COVID-19 vaccine. The assay was immunoSEQ multiplex PCR, and TCRdb's table has in-frame clones only and misses some. The table counts some 150,000 clones; about 2.3% lies in the top ten. The sample taken for sequencing was peripheral blood. The source of these receptors is an adult in good health. CDR3s include the opening cysteine and the closing phenylalanine or tryptophan. The D gene is left open where the match is weak.

CDR3 protein: CASSLDRGPKANYGYTF
CDR3 DNA: TGTGCCAGCAGTTTAGACAGGGGGCCCAAAGCTAACTATGGCTACACCTTC
D gene: TRBD1
V gene: TRBV28
J gene: TRBJ1-2

CDR3 protein: CASSGGTGQGTGELFF
CDR3 DNA: TGTGCCAGCAGCGGGGGGACAGGGCAGGGCACCGGGGAGCTGTTTTTT
D gene: TRBD1
V gene: TRBV7-8
J gene: TRBJ2-2

CDR3 protein: CASSELGQALTLRNTIYF
CDR3 DNA: TGTGCCAGCAGTGAACTTGGACAGGCTCTCACTCTGCGGAACACCATATATTTT
D gene: TRBD1
V gene: TRBV6-1
J gene: TRBJ1-3

CDR3 protein: CASSFGFIAEAFF
CDR3 DNA: TGTGCCAGCAGCTTCGGTTTCATCGCTGAAGCTTTCTTT
D gene: -
V gene: TRBV5-4
J gene: TRBJ1-1

CDR3 protein: CASSNRTVQYF
CDR3 DNA: TGTGCCAGCAGTAACCGGACAGTTCAGTACTTC
D gene: -
V gene: TRBV6-2/TRBV6-3
J gene: TRBJ2-4

CDR3 protein: CASRISGGTSNQPQHF
CDR3 DNA: TGTGCCAGTAGGATTTCTGGGGGCACTAGCAATCAGCCCCAGCATTTT
D gene: -
V gene: TRBV19
J gene: TRBJ1-5

CDR3 protein: CASSYSPWNRGGGYNQPQHF
CDR3 DNA: TGTGCCAGCAGTTACTCCCCCTGGAACAGGGGTGGGGGCTACAATCAGCCCCAGCATTTT
D gene: TRBD1
V gene: TRBV6-2/TRBV6-3
J gene: TRBJ1-5

CDR3 protein: CASSFGMDTINTGELFF
CDR3 DNA: TGTGCCAGCAGCTTTGGAATGGACACTATCAACACCGGGGAGCTGTTTTTT
D gene: -
V gene: TRBV11-3
J gene: TRBJ2-2

CDR3 protein: CASSLADRNTEAFF
CDR3 DNA: TGTGCCAGCAGCTTAGCCGACAGGAACACTGAAGCTTTCTTT
D gene: -
V gene: TRBV5-4
J gene: TRBJ1-1

CDR3 protein: CATEGGMRRNTEAFF
CDR3 DNA: TGTGCCACCGAAGGGGGCATGAGGAGAAACACTGAAGCTTTCTTT
D gene: TRBD1
V gene: TRBV19
J gene: TRBJ1-1

CDR3 protein: CASSLATAEKLFF
CDR3 DNA: TGCGCCAGCAGCTTGGCCACGGCAGAAAAACTGTTTTTT
D gene: -
V gene: TRBV5-1
J gene: TRBJ1-4

CDR3 protein: CASSELMGSLGNTGELFF
CDR3 DNA: TGTGCCAGCAGTGAATTAATGGGGTCGTTAGGAAACACCGGGGAGCTGTTTTTT
D gene: -
V gene: TRBV6-1
J gene: TRBJ2-2

CDR3 protein: CASSLVGTGALYEQYF
CDR3 DNA: TGTGCCAGCAGCTTAGTCGGGACAGGAGCCCTCTACGAGCAGTACTTC
D gene: TRBD1
V gene: TRBV7-2
J gene: TRBJ2-7

CDR3 protein: CASSSATELRTGGTEAFF
CDR3 DNA: TGTGCCAGCAGTTCCGCGACCGAACTTCGGACAGGGGGCACTGAAGCTTTCTTT
D gene: TRBD1
V gene: TRBV7-9
J gene: TRBJ1-1

CDR3 protein: CASRKAGGRNNSPLHF
CDR3 DNA: TGTGCCAGCAGGAAAGCAGGGGGACGCAATAATTCACCCCTCCACTTT
D gene: TRBD1
V gene: TRBV28
J gene: TRBJ1-6

CDR3 protein: CASSTGRLQRVEQFF
CDR3 DNA: TGTGCCAGCAGCACCGGGCGGCTTCAGAGAGTGGAGCAGTTCTTC
D gene: -
V gene: TRBV7-9
J gene: TRBJ2-1

CDR3 protein: CASSSGTGANNSPLHF
CDR3 DNA: TGTGCCAGCAGCTCCGGGACAGGGGCGAATAATTCACCCCTCCACTTT
D gene: TRBD1
V gene: TRBV5-6
J gene: TRBJ1-6

CDR3 protein: CASSLADRVDNYGYTF
CDR3 DNA: TGTGCCAGCAGCTTGGCCGACAGGGTCGATAACTATGGCTACACCTTC
D gene: TRBD1
V gene: TRBV5-4
J gene: TRBJ1-2

CDR3 protein: CATSREASGGAPAKNIQYF
CDR3 DNA: TGTGCCACCAGCAGAGAGGCTAGCGGGGGAGCACCAGCCAAAAACATTCAGTACTTC
D gene: TRBD2
V gene: TRBV15
J gene: TRBJ2-4

CDR3 protein: CASSRDRGQGDQPQHF
CDR3 DNA: TGTGCCAGCAGTCGGGACAGGGGGCAAGGAGATCAGCCCCAGCATTTT
D gene: TRBD1
V gene: TRBV5-6
J gene: TRBJ1-5

CDR3 protein: CASSHSGLGEKLFF
CDR3 DNA: TGTGCCAGCAGCCATTCGGGGTTGGGGGAAAAACTGTTTTTT
D gene: -
V gene: TRBV3-1/TRBV3-2
J gene: TRBJ1-4

CDR3 protein: CASSLPLRAGGYEQYF
CDR3 DNA: TGTGCCAGCAGCCTCCCCCTCAGAGCGGGGGGCTACGAGCAGTACTTC
D gene: TRBD2
V gene: TRBV6-2/TRBV6-3
J gene: TRBJ2-7

CDR3 protein: CASRGQGANSPLHF
CDR3 DNA: TGTGCCAGCAGGGGACAGGGGGCGAATTCACCCCTCCACTTT
D gene: TRBD1
V gene: TRBV7-2
J gene: TRBJ1-6

CDR3 protein: CASSLALDTGELFF
CDR3 DNA: TGCGCCAGCAGCTTGGCCTTGGACACCGGGGAGCTGTTTTTT
D gene: -
V gene: TRBV5-1
J gene: TRBJ2-2

CDR3 protein: CSVDPAGAYNEQFF
CDR3 DNA: TGCAGCGTTGATCCAGCGGGGGCGTACAATGAGCAGTTCTTC
D gene: TRBD2
V gene: TRBV29-1
J gene: TRBJ2-1

CDR3 protein: CASSHGQGVEPQHF
CDR3 DNA: TGTGCCAGCAGCCACGGACAGGGGGTTGAGCCCCAGCATTTT
D gene: TRBD1
V gene: TRBV4-2
J gene: TRBJ1-5

CDR3 protein: CASTESERGAEQYF
CDR3 DNA: TGTGCCAGCACCGAGAGCGAGAGGGGGGCCGAGCAGTACTTC
D gene: -
V gene: TRBV6-5
J gene: TRBJ2-7

CDR3 protein: CASTGGQKNTEAFF
CDR3 DNA: TGTGCCAGCACCGGGGGACAGAAGAACACTGAAGCTTTCTTT
D gene: TRBD1
V gene: TRBV9
J gene: TRBJ1-1

CDR3 protein: CANLRAGAQNIQYF
CDR3 DNA: TGTGCCAACCTGCGGGCCGGGGCCCAAAACATTCAGTACTTC
D gene: -
V gene: TRBV3-1/TRBV3-2
J gene: TRBJ2-4

CDR3 protein: CASSFTGASFSPLHF
CDR3 DNA: TGTGCCAGCAGCTTTACAGGAGCCTCCTTCTCACCCCTCCACTTT
D gene: -
V gene: TRBV11-2
J gene: TRBJ1-6

CDR3 protein: CASGLVNEKLFF
CDR3 DNA: TGTGCCAGCGGACTGGTTAATGAAAAACTGTTTTTT
D gene: -
V gene: TRBV28
J gene: TRBJ1-4

CDR3 protein: CASSLPGQGGSLWTF
CDR3 DNA: TGTGCCAGCAGCCTCCCGGGACAGGGGGGAAGCTTGTGGACCTTC
D gene: TRBD1
V gene: TRBV5-6
J gene: TRBJ1-2

CDR3 protein: CASSMGQGLGTEAFF
CDR3 DNA: TGTGCCAGTAGTATGGGACAGGGGTTGGGAACTGAAGCTTTCTTT
D gene: TRBD1
V gene: TRBV19
J gene: TRBJ1-1

CDR3 protein: CASSPGTSGWYQETQYF
CDR3 DNA: TGTGCCAGCAGCCCCGGGACTAGCGGATGGTACCAAGAGACCCAGTACTTC
D gene: TRBD2
V gene: TRBV5-4
J gene: TRBJ2-5

CDR3 protein: CASSWEGNQPQHF
CDR3 DNA: TGTGCCAGCAGCTGGGAGGGCAATCAGCCCCAGCATTTT
D gene: -
V gene: TRBV5-8
J gene: TRBJ1-5

CDR3 protein: CASSHEEGSGYTF
CDR3 DNA: TGCGCCAGCAGCCACGAAGAGGGTTCTGGCTACACCTTC
D gene: -
V gene: TRBV5-1
J gene: TRBJ1-2

CDR3 protein: CASRPPGQGATRGYTF
CDR3 DNA: TGTGCCAGCAGACCTCCGGGACAGGGGGCTACGCGGGGCTACACCTTC
D gene: TRBD1
V gene: TRBV6-2/TRBV6-3
J gene: TRBJ1-2

CDR3 protein: CASRGLGTEAFF
CDR3 DNA: TGTGCCAGCAGAGGACTGGGAACTGAAGCTTTCTTT
D gene: -
V gene: TRBV2
J gene: TRBJ1-1

CDR3 protein: CASSSLAPRQETQYF
CDR3 DNA: TGTGCCAGCAGCTCACTAGCGCCCCGCCAAGAGACCCAGTACTTC
D gene: TRBD2
V gene: TRBV11-2
J gene: TRBJ2-5

CDR3 protein: CASSPGIGNQPQHF
CDR3 DNA: TGTGCCAGCAGTCCAGGGATAGGCAATCAGCCCCAGCATTTT
D gene: -
V gene: TRBV2
J gene: TRBJ1-5

CDR3 protein: CASSEQGKDNEQFF
CDR3 DNA: TGTGCCAGCAGTGAGCAGGGGAAGGACAATGAGCAGTTCTTC
D gene: -
V gene: TRBV2
J gene: TRBJ2-1

CDR3 protein: CASSEIGTQYSNQPQHF
CDR3 DNA: TGTGCCAGCAGTGAAATAGGGACACAATATAGCAATCAGCCCCAGCATTTT
D gene: -
V gene: TRBV2
J gene: TRBJ1-5

CDR3 protein: CASSPAQGNTEAFF
CDR3 DNA: TGTGCCAGCAGCCCGGCCCAGGGGAACACTGAAGCTTTCTTT
D gene: -
V gene: TRBV7-3
J gene: TRBJ1-1

CDR3 protein: CASSPPGGGTEKLFF
CDR3 DNA: TGTGCCAGCAGCCCCCCGGGGGGTGGTACTGAAAAACTGTTTTTT
D gene: -
V gene: TRBV9
J gene: TRBJ1-4

CDR3 protein: CASSINRWGRNEKLFF
CDR3 DNA: TGTGCCAGTAGTATTAATCGTTGGGGAAGGAATGAAAAACTGTTTTTT
D gene: -
V gene: TRBV19
J gene: TRBJ1-4

CDR3 protein: CASSTAGNYNEQFF
CDR3 DNA: TGTGCCAGCAGTACGGCGGGGAACTACAATGAGCAGTTCTTC
D gene: -
V gene: TRBV2
J gene: TRBJ2-1

CDR3 protein: CASSQDQIGQGQLTEAFF
CDR3 DNA: TGTGCCAGCAGCCAAGATCAGATAGGACAGGGGCAACTGACTGAAGCTTTCTTT
D gene: TRBD1
V gene: TRBV4-2
J gene: TRBJ1-1

CDR3 protein: CASKVGADQPLHF
CDR3 DNA: TGTGCCAGCAAAGTGGGAGCTGATCAGCCCCTCCACTTT
D gene: -
V gene: TRBV6-5
J gene: TRBJ1-6

CDR3 protein: CASSQDRETGAYNEQFF
CDR3 DNA: TGCGCCAGCAGCCAAGATCGTGAAACCGGGGCCTACAATGAGCAGTTCTTC
D gene: -
V gene: TRBV4-1
J gene: TRBJ2-1